This entry describes one T cell receptor (beta chain). What it binds is not known. The sample is drawn from a study of cytomegalovirus exposure and HLA in healthy donors. Study-wide findings and caveats: The authors listed some 150 TCR beta chains as cytomegalovirus-associated. Earlier analysis found most TCR beta V segments productive about 87% or about 30% of the time. DRB1 showed the most TCR associations and HLA-C the fewest in a later analysis, as rates varied by HLA locus.

Germline CDR1 is SGDLS and CDR2 is YYNGEE. Trimming cost V 7 bases and J 1 base; bases outside gene matches: 7. The CDR3 is made up of 14 amino acids. The PCR ran on 60 Vbeta and 13 Jbeta primers. Sequenced by immunoSEQ multiplex PCR; TCRdb stores in-frame clones only, minus some. The repertoire has around 250,000 clones, around 90% of them found once; the top ten carry approximately 1.5%. The receptor was derived from a girl aged 2 to 10 in good health and CMV-seronegative. The sequenced sample consisted of PBMCs. The chain carries TRBV9 and TRBJ1-1, with TRBD1 matching 7 bases. CDR3 loop: CASGSDRQNTEAFF. In DNA form, the CDR3 reads TGTGCCAGCGGGTCGGACAGGCAGAACACTGAAGCTTTCTTT.